The clone carrying this TCR beta chain was recorded many times. Its antigen is unidentified. V trimming: 4 bases; J trimming: 4 bases; junction bases outside the gene matches: 10. This CDR3 region has 15 residues. Looked up from germline, CDR1 is SGDLS and CDR2 is YYNGEE. TCRbeta library preparation incorporated unique molecular identifiers. TCRdb called the PCR reads again in MiXCR, with one record for every CDR3 protein. The data show fewer than 150,000 distinct CDR3 sequences, with under 25% seen just once and about 10% held by the top ten. The data were obtained in a study of T-cell reconstitution after alpha-beta-depleted transplantation in children. Overall study findings and caveats: Alpha-beta T cells about two months after transplant reportedly derived from several hundred expanded graft clones. A year post-transplant, T-cell counts and diversity derived mostly from newly produced T cells.

This receptor was taken from a male patient aged 2-9 years who had a stem cell transplant for chronic granulomatous disease, so the T cells may come from the graft donor. This chain uses TRBV9 with TRBJ2-5, with 7 bases aligning to TRBD1. The input for sequencing was PBMCs, mostly from graft donor cells, taken 180 days after TCRalphabeta/CD19-depleted stem cell transplant. CDR3 in DNA: TGTGCCAGCAGCCCCCGAGACAGGGAAGGAGAGACCCAGTACTTC. It is translated as CASSPRDREGETQYF.